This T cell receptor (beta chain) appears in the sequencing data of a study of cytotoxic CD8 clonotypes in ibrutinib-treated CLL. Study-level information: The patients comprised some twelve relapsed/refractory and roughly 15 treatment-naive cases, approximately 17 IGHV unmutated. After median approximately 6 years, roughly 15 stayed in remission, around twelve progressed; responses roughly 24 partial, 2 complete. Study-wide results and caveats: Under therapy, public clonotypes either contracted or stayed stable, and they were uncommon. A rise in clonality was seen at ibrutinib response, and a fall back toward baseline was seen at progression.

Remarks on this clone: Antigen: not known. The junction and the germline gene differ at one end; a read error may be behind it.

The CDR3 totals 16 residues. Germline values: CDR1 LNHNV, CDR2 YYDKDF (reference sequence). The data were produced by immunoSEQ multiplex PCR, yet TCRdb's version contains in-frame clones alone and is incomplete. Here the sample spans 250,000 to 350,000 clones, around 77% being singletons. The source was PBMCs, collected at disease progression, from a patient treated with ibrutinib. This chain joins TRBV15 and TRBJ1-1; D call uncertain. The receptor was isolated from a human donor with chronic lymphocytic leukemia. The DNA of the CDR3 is TGTGCCACAAGCACGGGAGAGGCGGTGGAGGGCACTGAAGCTTTCTTT. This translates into CATSTGEAVEGTEAFF.